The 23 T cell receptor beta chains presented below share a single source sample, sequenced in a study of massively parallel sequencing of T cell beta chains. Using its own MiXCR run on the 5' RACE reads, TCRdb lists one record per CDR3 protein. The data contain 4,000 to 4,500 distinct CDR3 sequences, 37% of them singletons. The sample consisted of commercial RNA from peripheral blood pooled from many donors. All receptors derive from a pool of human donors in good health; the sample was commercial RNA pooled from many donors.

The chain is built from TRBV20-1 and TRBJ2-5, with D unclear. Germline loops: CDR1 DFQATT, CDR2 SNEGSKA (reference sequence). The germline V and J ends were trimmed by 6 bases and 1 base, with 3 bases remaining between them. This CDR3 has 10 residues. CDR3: CSAVQETQYF. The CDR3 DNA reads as TGCAGTGCAGTCCAAGAGACCCAGTACTTC.

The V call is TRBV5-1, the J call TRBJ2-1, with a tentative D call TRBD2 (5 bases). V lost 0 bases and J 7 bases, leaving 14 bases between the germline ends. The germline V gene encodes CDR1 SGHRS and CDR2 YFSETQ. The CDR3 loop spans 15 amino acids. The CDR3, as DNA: TGCGCCAGCAGCTTGGTAGCCGGGGAAGGGAATGAGCAGTTCTTC. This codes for CASSLVAGEGNEQFF.

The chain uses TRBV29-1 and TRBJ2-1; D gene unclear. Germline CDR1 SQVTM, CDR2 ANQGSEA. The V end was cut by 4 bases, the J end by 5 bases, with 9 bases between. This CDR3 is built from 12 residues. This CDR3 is CSVASPNNEQFF. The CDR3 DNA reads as TGCAGCGTTGCTAGTCCAAACAATGAGCAGTTCTTC.

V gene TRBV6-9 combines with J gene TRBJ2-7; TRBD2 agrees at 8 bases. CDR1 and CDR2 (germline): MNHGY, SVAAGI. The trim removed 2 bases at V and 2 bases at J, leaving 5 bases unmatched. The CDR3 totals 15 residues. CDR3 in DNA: TGTGCCAGCAGTTATAGCGGGAGTCTGACCTACGAGCAGTACTTC. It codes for CASSYSGSLTYEQYF.

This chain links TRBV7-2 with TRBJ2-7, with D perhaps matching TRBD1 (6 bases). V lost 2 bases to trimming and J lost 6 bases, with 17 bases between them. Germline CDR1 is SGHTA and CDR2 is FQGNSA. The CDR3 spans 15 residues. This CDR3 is CASSLSPGVTSEQYF. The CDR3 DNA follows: TGTGCCAGCAGCTTATCCCCAGGGGTGACAAGCGAGCAGTACTTC.

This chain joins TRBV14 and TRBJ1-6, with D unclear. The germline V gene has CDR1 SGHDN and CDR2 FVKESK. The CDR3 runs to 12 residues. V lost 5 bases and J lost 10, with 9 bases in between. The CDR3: CASSFRASPLHF. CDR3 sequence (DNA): TGTGCCAGCAGCTTTCGGGCCTCACCCCTCCACTTT. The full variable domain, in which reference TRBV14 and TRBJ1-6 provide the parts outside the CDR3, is EAGVTQFPSHSVIEKGQTVTLRCDPISGHDNLYWYRRVMGKEIKFLLHFVKESKQDESGMPNNRFLAERTGGTYSTLKVQPAELEDSGVYFCASSFRASPLHFGNGTRLTVT.

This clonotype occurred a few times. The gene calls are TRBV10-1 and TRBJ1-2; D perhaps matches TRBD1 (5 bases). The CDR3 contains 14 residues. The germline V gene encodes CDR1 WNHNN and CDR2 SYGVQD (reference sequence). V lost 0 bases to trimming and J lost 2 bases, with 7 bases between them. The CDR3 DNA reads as TGCGCCAGCAGTGAGTCCGACAGAAACTATGGCTACACCTTC. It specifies CASSESDRNYGYTF.

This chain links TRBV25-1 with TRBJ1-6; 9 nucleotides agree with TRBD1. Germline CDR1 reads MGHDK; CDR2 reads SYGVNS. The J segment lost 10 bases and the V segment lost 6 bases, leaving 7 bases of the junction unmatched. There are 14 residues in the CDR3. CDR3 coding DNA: TGTGCCAGCAGGGAAGACAGGGGGTCATCACCCCTCCACTTT. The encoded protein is CASREDRGSSPLHF.

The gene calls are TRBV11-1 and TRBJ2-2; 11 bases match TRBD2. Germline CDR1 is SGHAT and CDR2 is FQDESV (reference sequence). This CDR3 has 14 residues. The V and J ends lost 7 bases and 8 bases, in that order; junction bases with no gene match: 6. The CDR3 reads CASTLAGGRGELFF. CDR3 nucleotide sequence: TGTGCCAGCACCCTAGCGGGAGGAAGAGGGGAGCTGTTTTTT.

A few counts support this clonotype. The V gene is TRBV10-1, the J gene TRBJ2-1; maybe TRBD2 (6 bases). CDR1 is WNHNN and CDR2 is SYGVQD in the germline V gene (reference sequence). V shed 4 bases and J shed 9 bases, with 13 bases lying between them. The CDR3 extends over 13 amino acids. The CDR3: CASSAGVLGEQFF. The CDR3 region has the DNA TGCGCCAGCAGTGCGGGGGTCCTCGGTGAGCAGTTCTTC.

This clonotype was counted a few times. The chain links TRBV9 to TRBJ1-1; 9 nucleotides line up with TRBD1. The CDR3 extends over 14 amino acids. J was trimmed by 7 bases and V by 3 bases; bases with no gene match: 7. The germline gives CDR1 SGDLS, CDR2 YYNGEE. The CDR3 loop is CASSDLQGAGEAFF. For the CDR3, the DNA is TGTGCCAGCAGCGATCTACAGGGGGCCGGTGAAGCTTTCTTT.

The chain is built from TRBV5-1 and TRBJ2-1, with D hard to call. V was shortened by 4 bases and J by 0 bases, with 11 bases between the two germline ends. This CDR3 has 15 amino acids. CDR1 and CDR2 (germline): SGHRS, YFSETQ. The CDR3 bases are TGCGCCAGCAGCGACGCACAGAGCTCCTACAATGAGCAGTTCTTC. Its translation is CASSDAQSSYNEQFF.

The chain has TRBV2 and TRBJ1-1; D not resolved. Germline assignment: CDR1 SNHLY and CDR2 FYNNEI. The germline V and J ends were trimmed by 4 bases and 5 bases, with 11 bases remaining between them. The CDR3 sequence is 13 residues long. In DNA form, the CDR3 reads TGTGCCAGCAGTGGATTTCGGGTGACTGAAGCTTTCTTT. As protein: CASSGFRVTEAFF.

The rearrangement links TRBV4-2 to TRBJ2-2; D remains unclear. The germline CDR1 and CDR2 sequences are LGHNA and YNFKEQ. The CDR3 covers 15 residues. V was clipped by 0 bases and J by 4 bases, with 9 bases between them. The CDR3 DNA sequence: TGTGCCAGCAGCCAAGAGTGGGGTAGCACCGGGGAGCTGTTTTTT. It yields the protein CASSQEWGSTGELFF.

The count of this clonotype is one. The CDR3 sequence: CASSSQETQYF. In DNA form, the CDR3 reads TGTGCCAGCAGTTCCCAAGAGACCCAGTACTTC. The chain uses TRBV28 and TRBJ2-5; D gene uncertain. Per the germline V gene, CDR1 is MDHEN and CDR2 is SYDVKM. This CDR3 spans 11 amino acids. V was trimmed by 4 bases and J by 1 base, leaving 1 base between them.

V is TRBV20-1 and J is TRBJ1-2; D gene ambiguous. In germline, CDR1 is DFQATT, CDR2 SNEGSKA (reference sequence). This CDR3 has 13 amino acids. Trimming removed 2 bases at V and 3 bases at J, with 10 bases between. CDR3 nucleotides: TGCAGTGCTAGAATCGACCGCGACTATGGCTACACCTTC. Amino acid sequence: CSARIDRDYGYTF.

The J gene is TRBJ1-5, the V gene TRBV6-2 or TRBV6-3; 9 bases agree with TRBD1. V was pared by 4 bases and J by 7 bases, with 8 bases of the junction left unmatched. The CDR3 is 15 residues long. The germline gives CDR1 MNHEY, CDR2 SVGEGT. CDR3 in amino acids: CASSSWTGAGQPQHF. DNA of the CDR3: TGTGCCAGCAGTTCCTGGACAGGGGCCGGGCAGCCCCAGCATTTT.

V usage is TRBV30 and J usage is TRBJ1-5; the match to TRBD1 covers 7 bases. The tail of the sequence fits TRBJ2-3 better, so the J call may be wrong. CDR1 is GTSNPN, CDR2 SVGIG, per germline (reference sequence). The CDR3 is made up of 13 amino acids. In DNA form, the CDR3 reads TGTGCCTGGAGCGCTACAGGGGATCAGCCCCAGTATTTT. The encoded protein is CAWSATGDQPQYF.

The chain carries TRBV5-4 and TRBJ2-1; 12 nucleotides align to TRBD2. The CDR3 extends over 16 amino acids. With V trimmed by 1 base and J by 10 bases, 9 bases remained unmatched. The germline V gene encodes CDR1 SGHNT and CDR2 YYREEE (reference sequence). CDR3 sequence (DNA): TGTGCCAGCAGCTTGCTAGCGGGAGGGCTAAAGGTAGAGCAGTTCTTC. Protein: CASSLLAGGLKVEQFF.

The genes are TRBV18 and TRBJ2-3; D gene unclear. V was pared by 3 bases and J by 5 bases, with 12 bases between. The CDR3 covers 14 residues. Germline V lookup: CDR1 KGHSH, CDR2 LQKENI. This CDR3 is CASSPSWVEDTQYF. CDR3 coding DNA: TGTGCCAGCTCACCTTCTTGGGTCGAAGATACGCAGTATTTT.

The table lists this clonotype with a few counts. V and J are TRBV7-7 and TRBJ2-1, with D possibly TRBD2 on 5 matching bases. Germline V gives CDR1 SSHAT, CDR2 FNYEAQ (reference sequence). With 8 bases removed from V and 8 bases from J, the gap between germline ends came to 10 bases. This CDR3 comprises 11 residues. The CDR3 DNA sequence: TGTGCCAGCGTGGTCGGGGATGAGCAGTTCTTC. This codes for CASVVGDEQFF.

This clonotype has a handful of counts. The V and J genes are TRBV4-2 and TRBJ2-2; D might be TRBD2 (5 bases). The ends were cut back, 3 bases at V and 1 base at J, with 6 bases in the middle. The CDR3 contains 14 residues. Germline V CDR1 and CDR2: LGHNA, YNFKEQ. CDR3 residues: CASSQSGNTGELFF. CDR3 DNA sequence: TGTGCCAGCAGCCAGAGCGGGAACACCGGGGAGCTGTTTTTT.

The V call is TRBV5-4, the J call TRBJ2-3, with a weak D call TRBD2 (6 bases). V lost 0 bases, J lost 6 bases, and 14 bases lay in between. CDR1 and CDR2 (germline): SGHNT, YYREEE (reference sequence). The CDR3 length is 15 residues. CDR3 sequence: CASSLAVGSGDTQYF. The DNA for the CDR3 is TGTGCCAGCAGCTTGGCTGTCGGGAGCGGGGATACGCAGTATTTT.